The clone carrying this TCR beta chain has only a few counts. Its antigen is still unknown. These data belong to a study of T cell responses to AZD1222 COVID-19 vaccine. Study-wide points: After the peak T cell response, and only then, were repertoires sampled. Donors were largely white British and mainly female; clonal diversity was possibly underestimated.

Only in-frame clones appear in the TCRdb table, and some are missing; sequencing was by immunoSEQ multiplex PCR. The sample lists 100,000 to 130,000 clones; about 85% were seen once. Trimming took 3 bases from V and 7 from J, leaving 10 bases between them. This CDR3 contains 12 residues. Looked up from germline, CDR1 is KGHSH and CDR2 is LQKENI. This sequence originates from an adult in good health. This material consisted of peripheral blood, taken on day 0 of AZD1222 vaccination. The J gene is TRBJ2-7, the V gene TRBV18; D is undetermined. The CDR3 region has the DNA TGTGCCAGCTCACCCGCATCGAGGGAGCAGTACTTC. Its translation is CASSPASREQYF.